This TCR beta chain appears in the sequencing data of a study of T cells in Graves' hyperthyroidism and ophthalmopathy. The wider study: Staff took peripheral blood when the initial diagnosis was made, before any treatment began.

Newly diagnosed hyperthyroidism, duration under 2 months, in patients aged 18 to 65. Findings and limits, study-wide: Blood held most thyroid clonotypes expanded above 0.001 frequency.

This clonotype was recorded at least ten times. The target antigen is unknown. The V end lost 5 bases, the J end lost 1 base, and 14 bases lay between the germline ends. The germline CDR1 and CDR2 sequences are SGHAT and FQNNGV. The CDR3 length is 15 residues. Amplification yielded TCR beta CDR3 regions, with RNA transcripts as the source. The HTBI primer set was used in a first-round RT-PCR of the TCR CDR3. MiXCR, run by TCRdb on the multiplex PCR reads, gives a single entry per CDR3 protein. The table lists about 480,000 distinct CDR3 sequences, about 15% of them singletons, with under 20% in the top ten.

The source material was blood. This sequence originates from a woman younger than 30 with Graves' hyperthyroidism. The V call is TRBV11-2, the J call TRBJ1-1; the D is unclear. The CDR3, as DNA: TGTGCCAGCAGCCCCGTCCGGTTGGGGAACACTGAAGCTTTCTTT. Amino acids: CASSPVRLGNTEAFF.